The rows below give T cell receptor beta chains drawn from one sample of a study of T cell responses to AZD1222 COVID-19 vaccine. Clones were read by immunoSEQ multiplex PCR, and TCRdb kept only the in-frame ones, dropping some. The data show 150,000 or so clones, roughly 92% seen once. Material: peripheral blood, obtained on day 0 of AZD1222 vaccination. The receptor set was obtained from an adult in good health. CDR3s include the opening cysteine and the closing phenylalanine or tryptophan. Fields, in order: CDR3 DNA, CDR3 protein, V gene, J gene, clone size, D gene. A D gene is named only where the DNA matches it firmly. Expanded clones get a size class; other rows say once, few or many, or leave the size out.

DNA: TGTGCCAGCAGCTTAGCGGACAGGGGGTTCCAAGAGACCCAGTACTTC
CDR3: CASSLADRGFQETQYF
V: TRBV7-9
J: TRBJ2-5
size: NA
D: TRBD1

DNA: TGTGCCAGCAGTTTACGGCCCTATGGCTACACCTTC
CDR3: CASSLRPYGYTF
V: TRBV6-2/TRBV6-3
J: TRBJ1-2
size: NA
D: NA

DNA: TGCGCCAGCAGGACAGGGGGCTATTCGAACACCGGGGAGCTGTTTTTT
CDR3: CASRTGGYSNTGELFF
V: TRBV5-1
J: TRBJ2-2
size: NA
D: TRBD1

DNA: TGTGCCAGCAGTTTAACCACCCCTTTCGGTCTGTTTTTT
CDR3: CASSLTTPFGLFF
V: TRBV28
J: TRBJ2-2
size: NA
D: NA

DNA: TGTGCCAGCAGTTTGTATTCCGGGACTAGAGAGCAGTTCTTC
CDR3: CASSLYSGTREQFF
V: TRBV6-2/TRBV6-3
J: TRBJ2-1
size: NA
D: TRBD2

DNA: TGTGCCAGCACCACCTGGGGTGGGAATTCACCCCTCCACTTT
CDR3: CASTTWGGNSPLHF
V: TRBV27
J: TRBJ1-6
size: NA
D: NA

DNA: TGCGCCAGCAGCTTGGTCGGGGGGGAAGAGACCCAGTACTTC
CDR3: CASSLVGGEETQYF
V: TRBV5-1
J: TRBJ2-5
size: NA
D: TRBD2

DNA: TGTGCCAGCAGTGACAGGGTTGGGGGCAATCAGCCCCAGCATTTT
CDR3: CASSDRVGGNQPQHF
V: TRBV2
J: TRBJ1-5
size: once
D: NA

DNA: TGTGCCAGCAGTGAAGGGACAGGGAACTATGGCTACACCTTC
CDR3: CASSEGTGNYGYTF
V: TRBV25-1
J: TRBJ1-2
size: NA
D: TRBD1

DNA: TGTGCCAGCAGCCCCCAGGGCTACAATGAGCAGTTCTTC
CDR3: CASSPQGYNEQFF
V: TRBV9
J: TRBJ2-1
size: NA
D: NA

DNA: TGTGCCACCAGTGACCCCCGACAGGGTGGCTGGCAGCCCCAGCATTTT
CDR3: CATSDPRQGGWQPQHF
V: TRBV24-1
J: TRBJ1-5
size: NA
D: TRBD1

DNA: TGTGCCAGCACCGATGGCCAGGACAACTCCTACGAGCAGTACTTC
CDR3: CASTDGQDNSYEQYF
V: TRBV28
J: TRBJ2-7
size: NA
D: NA

DNA: TGTGCCAGTAGCCCCTCGACCTACGAGCAGTACTTC
CDR3: CASSPSTYEQYF
V: TRBV19
J: TRBJ2-7
size: NA
D: NA

DNA: TGTGCCAGCAGCCGGACAGACCATAATTCACCCCTCCACTTT
CDR3: CASSRTDHNSPLHF
V: TRBV6-5
J: TRBJ1-6
size: NA
D: NA

DNA: TGTGCCAGCTCACCGCCCGGGACGGATGGCTACACCTTC
CDR3: CASSPPGTDGYTF
V: TRBV18
J: TRBJ1-2
size: NA
D: NA

DNA: TGTGCCAGCAGCCAACAGGGGGCATCCGGGAATGGCTACACCTTC
CDR3: CASSQQGASGNGYTF
V: TRBV14
J: TRBJ1-2
size: NA
D: TRBD1

DNA: TGTGCCAGCAGGAGACAGGGGGCGAACTACGAGCAGTACTTC
CDR3: CASRRQGANYEQYF
V: TRBV6-5
J: TRBJ2-7
size: NA
D: TRBD1

DNA: TGTGCCAGCAGCCGGGCCGGGGGTCCCAGCTCCTACGAGCAGTACTTC
CDR3: CASSRAGGPSSYEQYF
V: TRBV7-2
J: TRBJ2-7
size: NA
D: NA

DNA: TGTGCCAGCAGCTCCTATGAGGTACCGGGACAGGTGAACACTGAAGCTTTCTTT
CDR3: CASSSYEVPGQVNTEAFF
V: TRBV3-1/TRBV3-2
J: TRBJ1-1
size: NA
D: TRBD1

DNA: TGCGCCAGCAGCCAAGACCCCAACGTGGGGACGGCGTCCTACAATGAGCAGTTCTTC
CDR3: CASSQDPNVGTASYNEQFF
V: TRBV4-1
J: TRBJ2-1
size: once
D: NA

DNA: TGTGCCAGCAGTGAAGCTCTCGGGACGGACTATGGCTACACCTTC
CDR3: CASSEALGTDYGYTF
V: TRBV6-1
J: TRBJ1-2
size: NA
D: NA

DNA: TGTGCCTGGAGTGTACAGCGGACCGCTGGGGCCAACGTCCTGACTTTC
CDR3: CAWSVQRTAGANVLTF
V: TRBV30
J: TRBJ2-6
size: NA
D: NA

DNA: TGTGCCAGCAGTTACACACAGAACTATGGCTACACCTTC
CDR3: CASSYTQNYGYTF
V: TRBV6-5
J: TRBJ1-2
size: NA
D: NA

DNA: TGTGCCAGCAGCTTAGGTCTAGGTCAGCCCCAGCATTTT
CDR3: CASSLGLGQPQHF
V: TRBV7-2
J: TRBJ1-5
size: NA
D: NA

DNA: TGTGCCAGCACCCGACACCAAAACACTGAAGCTTTCTTT
CDR3: CASTRHQNTEAFF
V: TRBV12-3/TRBV12-4
J: TRBJ1-1
size: NA
D: NA

DNA: TGCGCCAGCAGCTTGGGATCAGCGGGACTTTCCTACAATGAGCAGTTCTTC
CDR3: CASSLGSAGLSYNEQFF
V: TRBV5-1
J: TRBJ2-1
size: NA
D: TRBD2

DNA: TGTGCCACCAGCAGAGCGGCTAGCGGCCCGGTAGAGACCCAGTACTTC
CDR3: CATSRAASGPVETQYF
V: TRBV15
J: TRBJ2-5
size: NA
D: TRBD2

DNA: TGTGCCAGCAGCTCTGGACAGAATTCACCCCTCCACTTT
CDR3: CASSSGQNSPLHF
V: TRBV11-3
J: TRBJ1-6
size: NA
D: NA

DNA: TGTGCCAGCAGGGGCCCCTCGGAGGGATCACCCCTCCACTTT
CDR3: CASRGPSEGSPLHF
V: TRBV6-5
J: TRBJ1-6
size: NA
D: NA

DNA: TGTGCCTGGAGGGCGGACACGAACACTGAAGCTTTCTTT
CDR3: CAWRADTNTEAFF
V: TRBV30
J: TRBJ1-1
size: NA
D: NA

DNA: TGTGCCAGCAGCTCCGACAGGGTTCATAATTCACCCCTCCACTTT
CDR3: CASSSDRVHNSPLHF
V: TRBV5-4
J: TRBJ1-6
size: NA
D: TRBD1

DNA: TGTGCCAGCAGCTTCGGTCAGGGGGATGGTGGCTACACCTTC
CDR3: CASSFGQGDGGYTF
V: TRBV5-4
J: TRBJ1-2
size: NA
D: TRBD1

DNA: TGCAGCGTCTTGCTCCCGGAAAAACTGTTTTTT
CDR3: CSVLLPEKLFF
V: TRBV29-1
J: TRBJ1-4
size: NA
D: NA

DNA: TGTGCCAGCACCCTTTTCCCAGGGGGGTATGGCTACACCTTC
CDR3: CASTLFPGGYGYTF
V: TRBV27
J: TRBJ1-2
size: NA
D: TRBD1

DNA: TGTGCCAGCAGTCTAGGGGGCCGGACCATCTACGAGCAGTACTTC
CDR3: CASSLGGRTIYEQYF
V: TRBV6-2/TRBV6-3
J: TRBJ2-7
size: NA
D: TRBD1

DNA: TGTGCCAGTAGTATAGTAGGGATTGAAGCTTTCTTT
CDR3: CASSIVGIEAFF
V: TRBV19
J: TRBJ1-1
size: NA
D: NA

DNA: TGTGCCAGCAGCTTGGCAGCGGGCACCGGGGAGCTGTTTTTT
CDR3: CASSLAAGTGELFF
V: TRBV7-2
J: TRBJ2-2
size: NA
D: NA

DNA: TGTGCCAGCAGCCAAGATAGCCGGGTTGGGGAAAAACTGTTTTTT
CDR3: CASSQDSRVGEKLFF
V: TRBV4-2
J: TRBJ1-4
size: NA
D: NA

DNA: TGTGCCAGCAGCGGGGGGGGTACAAGCTCCTACGAGCAGTACTTC
CDR3: CASSGGGTSSYEQYF
V: TRBV9
J: TRBJ2-7
size: NA
D: TRBD2

DNA: TGTGCCAGCAGCAGGGGGCATGGCAATCAGCCCCAGCATTTT
CDR3: CASSRGHGNQPQHF
V: TRBV9
J: TRBJ1-5
size: NA
D: TRBD1

DNA: TGTGCCAGCTCACCACTCGACTATATAAGCGAGCAGTTCTTC
CDR3: CASSPLDYISEQFF
V: TRBV18
J: TRBJ2-1
size: NA
D: NA

DNA: TGTGCCAGCAGCTTGGGTAAAGACTCTGGAAACACCATATATTTT
CDR3: CASSLGKDSGNTIYF
V: TRBV5-4
J: TRBJ1-3
size: NA
D: NA

DNA: TGTGCCAGCAGCGTATCCGGGACTAGCACAGATACGCAGTATTTT
CDR3: CASSVSGTSTDTQYF
V: TRBV9
J: TRBJ2-3
size: NA
D: NA

DNA: TGTGCCAGCAGCACCTATGATGGGACTCCACAAGGGGATGAGCAGTTCTTC
CDR3: CASSTYDGTPQGDEQFF
V: TRBV5-6
J: TRBJ2-1
size: NA
D: NA

DNA: TGCGCCAGCAGCCAAGTTGTGACAGACAGAAACACCATATATTTT
CDR3: CASSQVVTDRNTIYF
V: TRBV4-1
J: TRBJ1-3
size: NA
D: NA

DNA: TGTGCCAGCAGCTTCGACCCGGTGGATACGCAGTATTTT
CDR3: CASSFDPVDTQYF
V: TRBV7-9
J: TRBJ2-3
size: NA
D: NA

DNA: TGTGCCAGCAGTTACTCGAGGGGAATCTATGGCTACACCTTC
CDR3: CASSYSRGIYGYTF
V: TRBV6-5
J: TRBJ1-2
size: NA
D: NA

DNA: TGTGCCAGCAGCCCGATTATAGGGACATTAGAAGCTTTCTTT
CDR3: CASSPIIGTLEAFF
V: TRBV7-3
J: TRBJ1-1
size: NA
D: NA

DNA: TGTGCCAGCAGCGCAACAGGGAACATTCAGTACTTC
CDR3: CASSATGNIQYF
V: TRBV3-1/TRBV3-2
J: TRBJ2-4
size: NA
D: NA

DNA: TGTGCCCTCAAGCGGACTAGCGGGAGTAATGATGAGCAGTTCTTC
CDR3: CALKRTSGSNDEQFF
V: TRBV10-3
J: TRBJ2-1
size: NA
D: TRBD2

DNA: TGTGCCAGCAGCTTGGAACTCGGGACCGGGGATGGCTACACCTTC
CDR3: CASSLELGTGDGYTF
V: TRBV5-4
J: TRBJ1-2
size: NA
D: NA

DNA: TGTGCCAGCAGCCCGTACACCGGGAACACTGAAGCTTTCTTT
CDR3: CASSPYTGNTEAFF
V: TRBV7-2
J: TRBJ1-1
size: NA
D: NA

DNA: TGCAGTGCTAGTGAGCAGCGGAACACCGGGGAGCTGTTTTTT
CDR3: CSASEQRNTGELFF
V: TRBV20-1
J: TRBJ2-2
size: once
D: NA

DNA: TGTGCCTGGAGTGTAGACAGGGCCAATGAAGCTTTCTTT
CDR3: CAWSVDRANEAFF
V: TRBV30
J: TRBJ1-1
size: few
D: TRBD1

DNA: TGTGCCAGCAGCCCTTCCAGCGGGACACCCGGGGAGACCCAGTACTTC
CDR3: CASSPSSGTPGETQYF
V: TRBV28
J: TRBJ2-5
size: NA
D: NA

DNA: TGTGCCAGCAATAGGGCGAACACCGGGGAGCTGTTTTTT
CDR3: CASNRANTGELFF
V: TRBV9
J: TRBJ2-2
size: NA
D: NA

DNA: TGTGCCAGCTCATCAGCATCGACAGGGCTTGGCAATCAGCCCCAGCATTTT
CDR3: CASSSASTGLGNQPQHF
V: TRBV18
J: TRBJ1-5
size: NA
D: TRBD1